This is a list of T cell receptor beta chains from one sample in a study of cytomegalovirus exposure and HLA in healthy donors. Assay used: immunoSEQ multiplex PCR; TCRdb lists only in-frame clones, some missing. The profile shows 150,000 to 160,000 clones, roughly 80% of them singletons. Sequencing input: PBMCs. The receptors originated from a woman in her thirties or forties in good health and CMV-seronegative. The CDR3 runs from the conserved cysteine through the conserved F or W.

V: TRBV30; J: TRBJ2-7; CDR3: CAWSATGSEQYF
V: TRBV28; J: TRBJ1-5; CDR3: CASSLTTGINQPQHF
V: TRBV6-5; J: TRBJ1-1; CDR3: CASSYVGRRAEAFF
V: TRBV28; J: TRBJ1-2; CDR3: CASTMGSGQVHGYTF
V: TRBV11-1; J: TRBJ1-2; CDR3: CASSLDLGATNYGYTF
V: TRBV30; J: TRBJ2-1; CDR3: CAWTPVRANEQFF
V: TRBV28; J: TRBJ1-3; CDR3: CASRQDREDTIYF
V: TRBV6-1; J: TRBJ1-5; CDR3: CASMEVAGSQPQHF
V: TRBV19; J: TRBJ2-2; CDR3: CASTPVGGAPGNGELFF
V: TRBV30; J: TRBJ2-7; CDR3: CAWSFFLGERLAYEQYF
V: TRBV11-3; J: TRBJ1-1; CDR3: CASRWGGETEAFF
V: TRBV5-6; J: TRBJ1-6; CDR3: CASSYSHGTGSWSLHF
V: TRBV6-1; J: TRBJ1-2; CDR3: CASTQGSGGGYTF
V: TRBV5-1; J: TRBJ2-5; CDR3: CASSLWTSGYKTQETQYF
V: TRBV5-1; J: TRBJ2-7; CDR3: CASSLQDSYEQYF
V: TRBV5-1; J: TRBJ2-7; CDR3: CASSLVTGPEYEQYF
V: TRBV6-1; J: TRBJ2-1; CDR3: CASSEGLASSYNEQFF
V: TRBV30; J: TRBJ1-1; CDR3: CAWSVPGTEAFF
V: TRBV7-2; J: TRBJ2-7; CDR3: CASSLLGGVSGEQYF
V: TRBV19; J: TRBJ2-7; CDR3: CASSIEGGAAYEQYF
V: TRBV30; J: TRBJ2-7; CDR3: CAWSTDRGPFPYEQYF
V: TRBV6-1; J: TRBJ2-7; CDR3: CASSEGRGRSYEQYF
V: TRBV2; J: TRBJ1-6; CDR3: CASSEVGQGVWDSPLHF
V: TRBV7-7; J: TRBJ2-1; CDR3: CASSLGELNEQFF
V: TRBV10-1; J: TRBJ2-7; CDR3: CASSPGQGDEQYF
V: TRBV18; J: TRBJ1-6; CDR3: CASSPSNNDSPLHF
V: TRBV7-9; J: TRBJ2-7; CDR3: CASSRGTGSYEQYF
V: TRBV27; J: TRBJ1-5; CDR3: CASRIRGLGNQPQHF
V: TRBV19; J: TRBJ1-1; CDR3: CASSVGGRMNTEAFF
V: TRBV30; J: TRBJ2-6; CDR3: CAWSPGGANVLTF
V: TRBV4-1; J: TRBJ2-1; CDR3: CASSQDLSLTSGSSEQFF
V: TRBV5-1; J: TRBJ2-3; CDR3: CASSWGGETDTQYF
V: TRBV29-1; J: TRBJ1-1; CDR3: CSANWGQGGPAFF